This T cell receptor (beta chain) was captured by sequencing in a study of shared T cell receptors in the human thymus. Per the germline V gene, CDR1 is LGHNA and CDR2 is YSLEER. Trimming removed 0 bases at V and 7 bases at J, with 19 bases between. The CDR3 has 17 amino acids. Sequencing used immunoSEQ multiplex PCR; TCRdb keeps in-frame clones, though not all of them. The sample carries about 660,000 clones, over 75% recorded once. The same sample was also used in a study of human thymus T cells. From that paper: Biased V and J segment usage appeared in thymus and peripheral blood.

The clonotype was recovered from a boy younger than two with a congenital heart defect. Sequenced material: thymocytes. The V and J genes are TRBV4-3 and TRBJ1-5, with D perhaps TRBD1 (5 bases). CDR3 DNA sequence: TGCGCCAGCAGCCAAGATAGGGTTCGAGGGACTCAGCAGCCCCAGCATTTT. Translation gives CASSQDRVRGTQQPQHF.